The TCR beta chain under discussion was sequenced for a study of synovial regulatory T cells in juvenile arthritis. Points on this clone: The antigen remains unidentified.

Germline values: CDR1 SGHAT, CDR2 FQDESV (reference sequence). The CDR3 runs to 13 residues. Only the protein is on record. Overall study results and limits: Blood Treg cells that were inflammation-associated showed lower TCR diversity than other blood Treg cells. iaTreg cells shared more CDR3 sequences with synovial Tregs than other blood Tregs did. iaTreg TCR repertoires were largely private across patients and partially overlapped synovial Teff and blood CPL.

Here immunoSEQ multiplex PCR was the method, and the copy in TCRdb shows in-frame clones only, minus some. The sample table sets out under 8,000 clones. Roughly eleven-patient cohort: some 11 active juvenile idiopathic arthritis patients, 3 polyarticular, 8 oligoarticular. The receptor's source is a donor aged 2-29 years with juvenile idiopathic arthritis. Sample: Treg cells from blood. The subset was: remaining (HLA-DR-negative) circulating blood Treg cells. The chain uses TRBV11-1 and TRBJ2-1. CDR3 sequence: CASSLNSYNEQFF.